This is a list of T cell receptor beta chains from one sample in a study of response to subunit inactivated influenza vaccine. Via MiXCR, TCRdb re-called the RT-PCR reads, giving one row per CDR3 protein. The sample yields 500,000 to 550,000 distinct CDR3 sequences, around 8% seen once. Sequencing was performed on PBMCs from blood, taken around 25 months after vaccination. These receptors originate from a man between 50 and 69 years old who received an inactivated influenza vaccine. CDR3s include the opening cysteine and the closing phenylalanine or tryptophan. Each record gives: V gene, clone size, D gene, J gene, CDR3 protein, CDR3 DNA. The D gene is left open where the match is weak. Part of the rows lack a size; the others show once, few, many or a class for expanded clones.

TRBV7-6	few	-	TRBJ1-2	CASSLEASPIYGYTF	TGTGCCAGCAGCTTAGAGGCGTCACCAATCTATGGCTACACCTTC
TRBV12-3/TRBV12-4	few	-	TRBJ2-1	CASSLRLTSYNEQFF	TGTGCCAGCAGTTTACGACTGACCTCCTACAATGAGCAGTTCTTC
TRBV7-2	-	TRBD2	TRBJ2-3	CASSRTSGYTDTQYF	TGTGCCAGCAGCCGGACTAGCGGATACACAGATACGCAGTATTTT
TRBV3-1	-	TRBD2	TRBJ2-1	CASTLHSGLKNNEQFF	TGTGCCAGCACTCTCCATAGCGGGTTAAAAAACAATGAGCAGTTCTTC
TRBV6-2/TRBV6-3	many	-	TRBJ1-5	CASSYFGGSNQPQHF	TGTGCCAGCAGTTACTTCGGGGGGTCAAATCAGCCCCAGCATTTT
TRBV5-8	-	-	TRBJ2-2	CASRQPGRGTGELFF	TGTGCCAGCAGACAACCGGGACGAGGAACCGGGGAGCTGTTTTTT
TRBV7-2	many	-	TRBJ1-5	CASSLTPVQPQHF	TGTGCCAGCAGCTTAACTCCGGTCCAGCCCCAGCATTTT
TRBV3-1	-	-	TRBJ2-1	CASSQFFQRSYNEQFF	TGTGCCAGCAGCCAATTTTTCCAGAGATCCTACAATGAGCAGTTCTTC
TRBV27	few	TRBD2	TRBJ2-1	CASSSPSTSGRVNEQFF	TGTGCCAGCAGTTCCCCCTCGACTAGCGGGAGGGTTAATGAGCAGTTCTTC
TRBV5-1	-	-	TRBJ1-5	CASSVDGRSNQPQHF	TGCGCCAGCAGCGTGGATGGACGTAGCAATCAGCCCCAGCATTTT
TRBV5-6	few	TRBD1	TRBJ1-1	CASSQNRGDTEAFF	TGTGCCAGCAGCCAAAACAGGGGTGACACTGAAGCTTTCTTT
TRBV5-5	-	-	TRBJ1-2	CASSWDSNQYGYTF	TGTGCCAGCAGCTGGGACTCTAACCAGTATGGCTACACCTTC
TRBV20-1	-	TRBD1	TRBJ2-7	CSETGQGNGEQYF	TGCAGTGAAACGGGACAGGGGAATGGCGAGCAGTACTTC
TRBV27	many	TRBD1	TRBJ1-2	CASSRLDRGFGYTF	TGTGCCAGCAGTAGACTGGACAGGGGGTTTGGCTACACCTTC
TRBV28	-	-	TRBJ1-2	CASSLGTVNYGYTF	TGTGCCAGCAGTTTAGGGACGGTCAACTATGGCTACACCTTC
TRBV5-1	-	TRBD2	TRBJ2-1	CASSSTSAYNEQFF	TGCGCCAGCAGCTCGACTAGCGCCTACAATGAGCAGTTCTTC
TRBV6-2/TRBV6-3	few	-	TRBJ2-1	CASRRTRDPPLQQFF	TGTGCCAGCAGGCGGACACGGGACCCCCCTTTGCAGCAGTTCTTC
TRBV9	many	-	TRBJ2-3	CASSVVAQDPPYF	TGTGCCAGCAGCGTAGTGGCCCAGGACCCCCCCTATTTT
TRBV5-1	many	TRBD2	TRBJ2-5	CASSPGLAGAETQYF	TGCGCCAGCAGCCCAGGACTAGCGGGGGCGGAGACCCAGTACTTC
TRBV5-1	many	TRBD2	TRBJ2-3	CASSLGTSGPITDTQYF	TGCGCCAGCAGCTTGGGGACTAGCGGACCTATCACAGATACGCAGTATTTT
TRBV28	few	-	TRBJ1-2	CASRFAGWSHF	TGTGCCAGCAGGTTTGCCGGTTGGTCTCACTTC
TRBV12-3/TRBV12-4	many	-	TRBJ1-4	CASSPGQSNEKLFF	TGTGCCAGCAGTCCTGGACAGAGCAATGAAAAACTGTTTTTT
TRBV3-1	few	TRBD2	TRBJ2-3	CASKLAGDSTDTQYF	TGTGCCAGCAAACTAGCGGGGGATAGCACAGATACGCAGTATTTT
TRBV4-2	many	TRBD2	TRBJ2-1	CASSRGLGNEQFF	TGTGCCAGCAGCCGCGGACTAGGAAATGAGCAGTTCTTC
TRBV11-2	-	-	TRBJ2-7	CASSSLPDSYEQYF	TGTGCCAGCAGCTCCCTACCAGACTCCTACGAGCAGTACTTC
TRBV6-2/TRBV6-3	many	-	TRBJ2-1	CASSHDGSSYNEQFF	TGTGCCAGCAGTCACGACGGTAGCTCCTACAATGAGCAGTTCTTC
TRBV18	few	-	TRBJ2-2	CASSPVSSGITGELFF	TGTGCCAGCTCACCAGTATCCAGCGGTATCACCGGGGAGCTGTTTTTT
TRBV7-9	-	-	TRBJ2-7	CASSLRQNEQYF	TGTGCCAGCAGCTTAAGGCAAAACGAGCAGTACTTC
TRBV20-1	few	TRBD2	TRBJ2-2	CSAPSGRTHTGELFF	TGCAGTGCTCCTAGCGGGAGGACACACACCGGGGAGCTGTTTTTT
TRBV20-1	-	-	TRBJ1-2	CSATDVGVDYGYTF	TGCAGTGCTACCGATGTCGGGGTAGACTATGGCTACACCTTC
TRBV27	many	-	TRBJ2-1	CASSLIGGGLYNEQFF	TGTGCCAGCAGTTTAATCGGGGGCGGTCTTTACAATGAGCAGTTCTTC
TRBV12-3/TRBV12-4	-	-	TRBJ1-4	CASSLAYGVEKLFF	TGTGCCAGCAGTTTAGCGTACGGGGTTGAAAAACTGTTTTTT
TRBV21-1	-	-	TRBJ2-1	CASSGQGSYNEQFF	TGTGCCAGCAGTGGACAGGGGAGTTACAATGAGCAGTTCTTC
TRBV4-3	many	-	TRBJ2-1	CASSPNRQQRFF	TGCGCCAGCAGCCCGAACCGACAGCAACGGTTCTTC
TRBV19	many	-	TRBJ1-6	CASSIRAGSYNSPLHF	TGTGCCAGTAGTATACGGGCAGGATCCTATAATTCACCCCTCCACTTT
TRBV3-1	many	TRBD2	TRBJ2-1	CASSPQAGGYNEQFF	TGTGCCAGCAGCCCCCAAGCGGGAGGCTACAATGAGCAGTTCTTC
TRBV10-3	many	TRBD2	TRBJ2-2	CAISEWVLAGSGELFF	TGTGCCATCAGTGAGTGGGTGCTAGCGGGATCCGGGGAGCTGTTTTTT
TRBV7-2	-	-	TRBJ2-7	CASSLEGLRGEQYF	TGTGCCAGCAGCTTAGAGGGACTTCGAGGGGAGCAGTACTTC
TRBV7-8	few	-	TRBJ2-3	CASSFRGGDTQYF	TGTGCCAGCAGCTTTCGAGGGGGAGATACGCAGTATTTT
TRBV3-1	many	-	TRBJ1-1	CASSQQISNTEAFF	TGTGCCAGCAGCCAACAGATATCTAACACTGAAGCTTTCTTT
TRBV10-3	-	TRBD2	TRBJ2-3	CAIKREPRTDTQYF	TGTGCCATCAAGCGGGAGCCCCGGACAGATACGCAGTATTTT
TRBV20-1	few	TRBD2	TRBJ2-7	CSGRLAGGREQYF	TGCAGTGGTAGACTAGCGGGAGGGAGGGAGCAGTACTTC
TRBV6-2/TRBV6-3	few	TRBD1	TRBJ1-1	CASSLFRTGGNTEAFF	TGTGCCAGCAGCCTTTTCCGGACAGGAGGTAACACTGAAGCTTTCTTT
TRBV20-1	once	-	TRBJ2-6	CSAKDSGANVLTF	TGCAGTGCTAAGGACTCTGGGGCCAACGTCCTGACTTTC
TRBV6-2/TRBV6-3	-	-	TRBJ2-7	CASSNYEQYF	TGTGCCAGCAGCAACTACGAGCAGTACTTC
TRBV7-9	-	-	TRBJ1-1	CASSPLRSTKRDTEAFF	TGTGCCAGCAGCCCCCTTAGGTCGACCAAGAGGGACACTGAAGCTTTCTTT
TRBV5-1	-	-	TRBJ1-1	CASSERQCEAFF	TGCGCCAGCAGCGAACGACAGTGTGAAGCTTTCTTT
TRBV4-3	-	-	TRBJ2-5	CASSQGGGKETQYF	TGCGCCAGCAGCCAAGGAGGGGGGAAAGAGACCCAGTACTTC
TRBV6-1	few	TRBD2	TRBJ2-1	CASTHGRSGRNEQFF	TGTGCCAGCACTCACGGGAGGAGCGGGAGAAATGAGCAGTTCTTC
TRBV5-1	few	-	TRBJ2-5	CASSLASIYGGGETQYF	TGCGCCAGCAGCTTGGCCTCAATATACGGAGGAGGAGAGACCCAGTACTTC
TRBV6-1	-	-	TRBJ1-2	CASSPDSGVGYTF	TGTGCCAGCAGCCCGGACAGTGGTGTAGGCTACACCTTC
TRBV5-5	-	TRBD1	TRBJ1-5	CASSWGQVNSNQPQHF	TGTGCCAGCAGCTGGGGACAGGTTAATAGCAATCAGCCCCAGCATTTT
TRBV20-1	few	-	TRBJ2-3	CSATTYTQYF	TGCAGTGCAACTACTTATACGCAGTATTTT
TRBV4-2	few	TRBD2	TRBJ2-3	CASSQRASGRIDTQYF	TGTGCCAGCAGCCAAAGAGCGAGCGGGAGGATAGATACGCAGTATTTT
TRBV15	few	-	TRBJ2-1	CATSRDVRQAGNEQFF	TGTGCCACCAGCAGAGATGTGAGGCAAGCGGGCAATGAGCAGTTCTTC
TRBV28	few	-	TRBJ2-4	CASSFQEGIQYF	TGTGCCAGCAGTTTTCAGGAGGGCATTCAGTACTTC
TRBV6-1	few	TRBD2	TRBJ2-7	CASSGTSGGYSYEQYF	TGTGCCAGCAGTGGGACTAGCGGGGGCTACTCCTACGAGCAGTACTTC
TRBV30	-	TRBD2	TRBJ2-3	CAWRDSGDTQYF	TGTGCCTGGAGAGATAGCGGGGATACGCAGTATTTT
TRBV4-3	few	TRBD2	TRBJ2-7	CASSQDFLAGGNEQYF	TGCGCCAGCAGCCAAGATTTCCTAGCGGGGGGTAACGAGCAGTACTTC
TRBV29-1	few	TRBD1	TRBJ1-2	CSVAQGTSYGYTF	TGCAGCGTTGCACAGGGGACTTCTTATGGCTACACCTTC